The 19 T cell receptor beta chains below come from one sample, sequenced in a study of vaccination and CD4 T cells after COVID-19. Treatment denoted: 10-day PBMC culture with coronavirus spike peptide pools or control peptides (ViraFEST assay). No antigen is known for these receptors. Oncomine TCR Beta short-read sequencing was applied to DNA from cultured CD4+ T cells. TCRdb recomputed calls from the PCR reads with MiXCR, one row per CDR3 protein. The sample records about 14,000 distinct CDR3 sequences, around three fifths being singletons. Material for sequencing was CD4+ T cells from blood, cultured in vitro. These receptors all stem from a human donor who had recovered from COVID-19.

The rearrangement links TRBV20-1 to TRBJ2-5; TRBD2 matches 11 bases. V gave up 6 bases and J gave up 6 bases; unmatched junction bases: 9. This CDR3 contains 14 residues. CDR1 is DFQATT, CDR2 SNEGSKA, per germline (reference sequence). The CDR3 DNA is TGCAGTGCCGAGACTAGCGGGATTTTAAAGACCCAGTACTTC. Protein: CSAETSGILKTQYF.

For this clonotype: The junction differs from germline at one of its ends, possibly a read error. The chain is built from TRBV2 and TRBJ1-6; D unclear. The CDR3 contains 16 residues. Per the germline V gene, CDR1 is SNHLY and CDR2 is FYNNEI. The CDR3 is CTSSEEEGSYNSPLHF. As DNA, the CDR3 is TGTACCAGCAGTGAAGAAGAGGGCTCCTATAATTCACCCCTCCACTTT.

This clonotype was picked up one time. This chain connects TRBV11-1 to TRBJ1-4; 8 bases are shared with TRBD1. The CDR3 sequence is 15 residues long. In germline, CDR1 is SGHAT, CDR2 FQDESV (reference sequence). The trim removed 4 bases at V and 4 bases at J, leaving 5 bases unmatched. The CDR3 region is CASSSRDRLNEKLFF. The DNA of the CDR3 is TGTGCCAGCAGCTCCCGGGACAGGCTTAATGAAAAACTGTTTTTT. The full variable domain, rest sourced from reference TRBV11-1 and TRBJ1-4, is EAEVAQSPRYKITEKSQAVAFWCDPISGHATLYWYRQILGQGPELLVQFQDESVVDDSQLPKDRFSAERLKGVDSTLKIQPAELGDSAMYLCASSSRDRLNEKLFFGSGTQLSVL.

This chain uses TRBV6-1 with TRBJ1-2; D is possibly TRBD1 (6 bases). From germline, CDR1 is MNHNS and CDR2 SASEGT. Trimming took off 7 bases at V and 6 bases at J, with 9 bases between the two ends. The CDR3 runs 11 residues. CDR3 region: CASTTGHGYTF. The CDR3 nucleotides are TGTGCCAGCACCACAGGGCATGGCTACACCTTC.

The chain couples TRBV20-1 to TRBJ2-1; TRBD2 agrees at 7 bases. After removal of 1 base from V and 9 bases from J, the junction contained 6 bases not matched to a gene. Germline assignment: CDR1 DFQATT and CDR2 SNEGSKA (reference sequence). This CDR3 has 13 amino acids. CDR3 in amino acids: CSARGTGGPEQFF. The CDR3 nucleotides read TGCAGTGCTAGAGGTACGGGAGGCCCTGAGCAGTTCTTC.

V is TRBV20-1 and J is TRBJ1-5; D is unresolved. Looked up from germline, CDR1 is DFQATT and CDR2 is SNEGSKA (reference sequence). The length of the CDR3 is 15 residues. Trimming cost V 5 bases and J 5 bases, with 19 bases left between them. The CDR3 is CSALPSIGRDQPQHF. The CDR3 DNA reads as TGCAGTGCTCTTCCCTCCATCGGACGAGATCAGCCCCAGCATTTT.

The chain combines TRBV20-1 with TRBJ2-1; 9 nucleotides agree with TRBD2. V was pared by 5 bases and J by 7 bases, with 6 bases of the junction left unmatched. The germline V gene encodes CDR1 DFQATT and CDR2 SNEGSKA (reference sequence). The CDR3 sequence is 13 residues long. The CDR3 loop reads CSALTSGVNEQFF. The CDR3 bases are TGCAGTGCTTTGACTAGCGGAGTGAATGAGCAGTTCTTC.

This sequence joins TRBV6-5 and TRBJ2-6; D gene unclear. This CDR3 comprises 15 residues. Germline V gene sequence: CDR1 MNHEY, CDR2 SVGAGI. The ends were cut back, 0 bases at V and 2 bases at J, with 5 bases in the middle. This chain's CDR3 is CASSYSTAGANVLTF. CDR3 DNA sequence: TGTGCCAGCAGTTACTCCACAGCTGGGGCCAACGTCCTGACTTTC.

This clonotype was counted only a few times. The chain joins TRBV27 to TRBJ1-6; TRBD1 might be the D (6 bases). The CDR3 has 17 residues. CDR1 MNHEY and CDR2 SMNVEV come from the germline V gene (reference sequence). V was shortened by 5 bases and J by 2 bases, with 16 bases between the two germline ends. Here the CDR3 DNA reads TGTGCCAGCAGTCTACGAGGCAGGGGCCCCTATAATTCACCCCTCCACTTT. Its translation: CASSLRGRGPYNSPLHF.

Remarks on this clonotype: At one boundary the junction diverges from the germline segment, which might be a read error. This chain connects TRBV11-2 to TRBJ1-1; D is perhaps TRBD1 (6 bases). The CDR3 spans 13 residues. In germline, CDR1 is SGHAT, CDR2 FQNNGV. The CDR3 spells CASSFGRDTEAFF. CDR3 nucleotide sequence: TGTGCCAGCAGCTTTGGTAGGGACACCGAAGCTTTCTTT.

Written as DNA, the CDR3 is TGTGCCAGCAGCGCGGGACAGGGGTATTCACCCCTCCACTTT. Its translation is CASSAGQGYSPLHF. The genes are TRBV7-3 and TRBJ1-6, with 10 bases lining up with TRBD1. The germline V gene encodes CDR1 SGHTA and CDR2 FQGTGA. V gave up 5 bases and J gave up 8 bases; unmatched junction bases: 3. This CDR3 has 14 residues.

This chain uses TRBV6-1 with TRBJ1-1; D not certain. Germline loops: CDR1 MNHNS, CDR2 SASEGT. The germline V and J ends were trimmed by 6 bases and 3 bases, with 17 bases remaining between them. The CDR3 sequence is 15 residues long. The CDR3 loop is CASSLSRVWDTEAFF. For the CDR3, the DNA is TGTGCCAGCAGCCTAAGCCGCGTATGGGACACTGAAGCTTTCTTT.

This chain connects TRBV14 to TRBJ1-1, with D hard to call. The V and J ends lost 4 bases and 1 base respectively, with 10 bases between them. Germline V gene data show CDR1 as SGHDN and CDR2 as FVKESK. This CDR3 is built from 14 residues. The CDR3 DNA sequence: TGTGCCAGCAGCCGAAAGGGAGGGAACACTGAAGCTTTCTTT. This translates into CASSRKGGNTEAFF.

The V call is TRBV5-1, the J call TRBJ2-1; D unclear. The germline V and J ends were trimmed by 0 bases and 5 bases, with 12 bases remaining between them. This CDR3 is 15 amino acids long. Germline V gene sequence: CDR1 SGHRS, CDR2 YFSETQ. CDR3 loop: CASSLGGGVDNEQFF. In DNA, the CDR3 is TGCGCCAGCAGCTTGGGAGGCGGAGTCGACAATGAGCAGTTCTTC.

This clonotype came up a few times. The CDR3 region has the DNA TGTGCCAGTAGTATAGTGAGGGACAGGGGTCACTATGGCTACACCTTC. This sequence encodes CASSIVRDRGHYGYTF. The gene calls are TRBV19 and TRBJ1-2; 10 bases fit TRBD1. V trimming: 1 base; J trimming: 3 bases; junction bases outside the gene matches: 5. The germline gives CDR1 LNHDA, CDR2 SQIVND (reference sequence). The CDR3 loop spans 16 amino acids. The variable domain in full, completed from reference TRBV19 and TRBJ1-2, reads DGGITQSPKYLFRKEGQNVTLSCEQNLNHDAMYWYRQDPGQGLRLIYYSQIVNDFQKGDIAEGYSVSREKKESFPLTVTSAQKNPTAFYLCASSIVRDRGHYGYTFGSGTRLTVV.

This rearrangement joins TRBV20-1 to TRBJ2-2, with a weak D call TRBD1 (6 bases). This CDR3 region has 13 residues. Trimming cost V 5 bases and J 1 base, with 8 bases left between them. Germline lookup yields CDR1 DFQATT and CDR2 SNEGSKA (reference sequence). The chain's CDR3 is CSAPDRNTGELFF. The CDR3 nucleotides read TGCAGTGCTCCGGACAGGAACACCGGGGAGCTGTTTTTT.

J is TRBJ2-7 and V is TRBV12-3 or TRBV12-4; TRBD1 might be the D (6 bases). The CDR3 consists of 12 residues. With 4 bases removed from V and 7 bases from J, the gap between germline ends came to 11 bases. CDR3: CASSSTDREQYF. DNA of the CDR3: TGTGCCAGCAGTTCTACCGACAGGGAGCAGTACTTC.

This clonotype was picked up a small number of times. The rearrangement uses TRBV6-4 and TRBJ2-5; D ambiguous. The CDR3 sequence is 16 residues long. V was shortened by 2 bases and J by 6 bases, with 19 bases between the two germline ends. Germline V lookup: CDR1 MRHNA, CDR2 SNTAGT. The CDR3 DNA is TGTGCCAGCAGTGACACGGGCCCCCAGGCCACGAAGACCCAGTACTTC. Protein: CASSDTGPQATKTQYF.

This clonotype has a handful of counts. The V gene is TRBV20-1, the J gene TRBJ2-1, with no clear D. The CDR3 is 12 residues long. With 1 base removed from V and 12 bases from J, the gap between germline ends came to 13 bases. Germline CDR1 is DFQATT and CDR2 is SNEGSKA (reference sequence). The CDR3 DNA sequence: TGCAGTGCTAGAGCCCTGGGGAATTTGCAGTTCTTC. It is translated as CSARALGNLQFF.